This TCR beta chain was found in a study of control samples from healthy donors and cancer patients. Trimming removed 2 bases from V and 3 bases from J, with 7 bases in between. The CDR3 runs 13 residues. In germline, CDR1 is MRHNA, CDR2 SNTAGT. TCRdb's copy holds only in-frame clones and misses some; the assay was immunoSEQ multiplex PCR. The table lists under 200,000 clones, with roughly 2% in the top ten. The chain has TRBV6-4 and TRBJ2-5; unclear D gene. Specimen: blood. This sequence originates from a woman between 25 and 40 years old in good health. The CDR3: CASSDRDEETQYF. The CDR3 DNA reads as TGTGCCAGCAGTGACAGGGATGAAGAGACCCAGTACTTC.